The next 31 T cell receptor beta chains were all read from a single sample in a study of OX40 agonist ivuxolimab in advanced cancers. The assay was immunoSEQ multiplex PCR, and TCRdb's table has in-frame clones only and misses some. The sample consists of tens of thousands of clones, approximately 80% of them appearing once. The specimen comprised CD4+ or CD8+ T cells sorted from blood, sampled in a trial of the OX40 agonist ivuxolimab. These receptors were taken from an adult with an advanced solid tumor such as melanoma, head and neck, liver or kidney cancer.

V gene TRBV7-2 combines with J gene TRBJ2-3; D remains unclear. Germline-derived CDR1 and CDR2 are SGHTA and FQGNSA. Trimming removed 1 base at V and 3 bases at J, with 11 bases between. The CDR3 totals 15 residues. The CDR3 coding sequence is TGTGCCAGCAGCTTAGAGGCCCGGGCGACAGATACGCAGTATTTT. It codes for CASSLEARATDTQYF.

The chain links TRBV18 to TRBJ2-3; 8 positions match TRBD2. The germline V gene encodes CDR1 KGHSH and CDR2 LQKENI. The CDR3 loop spans 17 amino acids. J was trimmed by 0 bases and V by 1 base; bases with no gene match: 6. The CDR3 spells CASSPRQGLASTDTQYF. The CDR3 region has the DNA TGTGCCAGCTCACCACGCCAAGGACTAGCTAGCACAGATACGCAGTATTTT.

This chain connects TRBV27 to TRBJ1-6; maybe TRBD1 (6 bases). In germline, CDR1 is MNHEY, CDR2 SMNVEV (reference sequence). Trimming pared 5 bases from V and 7 bases from J, leaving 12 bases between. This CDR3 contains 14 residues. In DNA, the CDR3 is TGTGCCAGCAGTCCAGACAGGTTGAATTCACCCCTCCACTTT. It encodes CASSPDRLNSPLHF.

V gene TRBV28 combines with J gene TRBJ2-5, with D possibly TRBD2 on 6 matching bases. The ends were cut back, 7 bases at V and 5 bases at J, with 17 bases in the middle. This CDR3 has 14 amino acids. Germline V gene data show CDR1 as MDHEN and CDR2 as SYDVKM. The CDR3 DNA follows: TGTGCCAGCATCCCCGGGGGATGGGGGGAGACCCAGTACTTC. It is translated as CASIPGGWGETQYF.

The gene calls are TRBV19 and TRBJ2-2; weak D call: TRBD1 (5 bases). The CDR3 spans 13 residues. Germline values: CDR1 LNHDA, CDR2 SQIVND (reference sequence). V dropped 3 bases and J dropped 8 bases, with 10 bases sitting between them. CDR3 sequence (DNA): TGTGCCAGTAGTATTCCCAGGACAGGGGAGCTGTTTTTT. This encodes CASSIPRTGELFF.

CDR3 protein: CASSYLRTDNPGELFF. The CDR3 region has the DNA TGTGCCAGCAGTTACCTTAGGACAGACAACCCCGGGGAGCTGTTTTTT. The gene calls are TRBV6-6 and TRBJ2-2; weak D call: TRBD1 (6 bases). The V end lost 2 bases, the J end lost 6 bases, and 16 bases lay between the germline ends. This CDR3 comprises 16 residues. Germline loops: CDR1 MNHNY, CDR2 SVGAGI (reference sequence).

The genes are TRBV6-1 and TRBJ1-1; no clear D. Trimming stripped 5 bases from V and 0 bases from J, with 10 bases between. Germline V gene lookup returns CDR1 MNHNS and CDR2 SASEGT. The CDR3 sequence is 14 residues long. CDR3 nucleotide sequence: TGTGCCAGCAGTTCCCCGGGGATGAACACTGAAGCTTTCTTT. Amino acid sequence: CASSSPGMNTEAFF.

The rearrangement joins TRBV2 to TRBJ2-3; tentative D call: TRBD2 (6 bases). This CDR3 has 14 amino acids. Trimming removed 3 bases at V and 1 base at J, with 8 bases between. In germline, CDR1 is SNHLY, CDR2 FYNNEI. The CDR3 DNA reads TGTGCCAGCAGTGATACGGGGGGCACAGATACGCAGTATTTT. Protein: CASSDTGGTDTQYF. Full variable domain (rest looked up from reference TRBV2 and TRBJ2-3): EPEVTQTPSHQVTQMGQEVILRCVPISNHLYFYWYRQILGQKVEFLVSFYNNEISEKSEIFDDQFSVERPDGSNFTLKIRSTKLEDSAMYFCASSDTGGTDTQYFGPGTRLTVL.

The J gene is TRBJ2-2, the V gene TRBV29-1; 9 positions match TRBD1. Per the germline V gene, CDR1 is SQVTM and CDR2 is ANQGSEA. V shed 7 bases and J 4 bases; nucleotides not matched to a gene: 4. This CDR3 region has 13 residues. CDR3: CSARQGGTGELFF. For the CDR3, the DNA is TGCAGCGCAAGACAGGGGGGCACCGGGGAGCTGTTTTTT.

V and J are TRBV7-2 and TRBJ1-1; D call uncertain. The germline V gene encodes CDR1 SGHTA and CDR2 FQGNSA. The CDR3 spans 14 residues. Trimming removed 5 bases at V and 2 bases at J, with 12 bases between. Written as DNA, the CDR3 is TGTGCCAGCAGCCGAAATCCAGGTAACACTGAAGCTTTCTTT. It encodes CASSRNPGNTEAFF.

This clone was seen only once. V is TRBV10-3 and J is TRBJ2-7, with TRBD1 matching over 8 bases. Germline V gene sequence: CDR1 ENHRY, CDR2 SYGVKD. The CDR3 contains 13 residues. V dropped 4 bases and J dropped 3; count of bases not matched to a gene: 2. In DNA form, the CDR3 reads TGTGCCATCAGTGGAGACAGGGGCTACGAGCAGTACGTC. Its translation: CAISGDRGYEQYV.

The gene calls are TRBV18 and TRBJ1-4; D is perhaps TRBD1 (6 bases). The CDR3 covers 17 residues. The germline CDR1 and CDR2 sequences are KGHSH and LQKENI. V gave up 2 bases and J gave up 2 bases, with 15 bases separating them. CDR3 nucleotide sequence: TGTGCCAGCTCACCATGGGCCAGGGGAACGACTAATGAAAAACTGTTTTTT. It codes for CASSPWARGTTNEKLFF.

J is TRBJ1-5 and V is TRBV28; unclear D gene. The CDR3 length is 20 residues. Per the germline V gene, CDR1 is MDHEN and CDR2 is SYDVKM. V was shortened by 6 bases and J by 3 bases, with 30 bases between the two germline ends. The CDR3 here is CASSFLINLWMDQANQPQHF. CDR3 bases: TGTGCCAGCAGCTTCCTGATAAACCTTTGGATGGACCAAGCCAATCAGCCCCAGCATTTT.

This clone was counted between two and nine times. This chain uses TRBV10-3 with TRBJ2-7; 8 bases align to TRBD2. J lost 0 bases, V lost 3 bases, and 1 base had no gene match. The germline gives CDR1 ENHRY, CDR2 SYGVKD. This CDR3 spans 14 amino acids. Here the CDR3 DNA reads TGTGCCATCAGTGAAGGACTAGCCTCCTACGAGCAGTACTTC. Translation: CAISEGLASYEQYF.

V and J are TRBV6-1 and TRBJ2-5; possibly TRBD2 for D (5 bases). Per the germline V gene, CDR1 is MNHNS and CDR2 is SASEGT. This CDR3 contains 11 residues. The V end was cut by 8 bases, the J end by 2 bases, with 6 bases between. The CDR3 region has the DNA TGTGCCAGCGCGGGTCAAGAGACCCAGTACTTC. Its translation: CASAGQETQYF.

The CDR3 DNA reads TGTGCCAGCAGGAAAGCCAGGGTGAACGGCTACACCTTC. Translating gives CASRKARVNGYTF. This sequence joins TRBV6-6 and TRBJ1-2, with D maybe TRBD1 (5 bases). The CDR3 is 13 amino acids. Trimming removed 6 bases at V and 8 bases at J, with 16 bases between. Looked up from germline, CDR1 is MNHNY and CDR2 is SVGAGI (reference sequence).

The chain employs TRBV5-5 and TRBJ1-2; D call uncertain. Per germline, CDR1 SGHKS and CDR2 YYEKEE (reference sequence). Trimming pared 2 bases from V and 0 bases from J, leaving 8 bases between. This CDR3 spans 14 amino acids. CDR3 nucleotides: TGTGCCAGCAGCTTAGCAGCAACTAACTATGGCTACACCTTC. It specifies CASSLAATNYGYTF.

CDR3 sequence (DNA): TGTGCCAGCAGCCAGGACAGGGCCGAAGCTTTCTTT. Translated, it gives CASSQDRAEAFF. The chain links TRBV7-2 to TRBJ1-1; TRBD1 agrees at 8 bases. Germline V CDR1 and CDR2: SGHTA, FQGNSA. This CDR3 spans 12 amino acids. After removal of 5 bases from V and 8 bases from J, the junction contained 4 bases not matched to a gene.

This chain uses TRBV6-5 with TRBJ1-4, with 7 bases identical to TRBD1. The CDR3 loop spans 15 amino acids. Trimming cost V 5 bases and J 8 bases; bases outside gene matches: 11. Germline V lookup: CDR1 MNHEY, CDR2 SVGAGI. CDR3 in amino acids: CASSPGSGGGEKLFF. The CDR3 DNA follows: TGTGCCAGCAGTCCCGGCTCAGGGGGAGGAGAAAAACTGTTTTTT.

V and J are TRBV5-8 and TRBJ1-5, with 8 bases aligning to TRBD1. This CDR3 has 19 residues. Germline lookup yields CDR1 SGHTS and CDR2 YDEGEE. Trimming took 2 bases from V and 0 from J; bases not matched to a gene: 13. The CDR3 sequence: CASSFSFGTGENSNQPQHF. The DNA of the CDR3 is TGTGCCAGCAGCTTTAGTTTCGGGACAGGCGAGAATAGCAATCAGCCCCAGCATTTT.

The chain is built from TRBV11-2 and TRBJ2-1, with 14 bases aligning to TRBD2. Germline values: CDR1 SGHAT, CDR2 FQNNGV. The V gene end was trimmed by 2 bases and the J gene end by 4 bases; junction bases not matched to a gene: 4. CDR3 size: 17 residues. The CDR3 region has the DNA TGTGCCAGCAGCTTATGGACTAGCGGGGGGTCTTACAATGAGCAGTTCTTC. It codes for CASSLWTSGGSYNEQFF.

This chain connects TRBV18 to TRBJ1-1; D is perhaps TRBD1 (5 bases). CDR3 length: 15 amino acids. The V gene's germline CDR1 is KGHSH and CDR2 LQKENI. Trimming took off 3 bases at V and 1 base at J, with 12 bases between the two ends. The DNA of the CDR3 is TGTGCCAGCTCACCCGGACATCTACCGAACACTGAAGCTTTCTTT. Translating it yields CASSPGHLPNTEAFF.

CDR3 residues: CASSLVGSGGYNEQFF. CDR3 nucleotide sequence: TGTGCCAGCAGCTTGGTGGGTAGCGGGGGGTACAATGAGCAGTTCTTC. The rearrangement joins TRBV28 to TRBJ2-1; 10 positions agree with TRBD2. CDR1 is MDHEN and CDR2 is SYDVKM in the germline V gene. This CDR3 has 16 amino acids. With V trimmed by 6 bases and J by 4 bases, 9 bases remained unmatched.

About this clone: This same CDR3 is encoded by further DNA sequences in the sample. The chain has TRBV4-2 and TRBJ1-5, with a tentative D call TRBD1 (6 bases). The CDR3 totals 15 residues. The V end was cut by 0 bases, the J end by 7 bases, with 13 bases between. CDR1 and CDR2 (germline): LGHNA, YNFKEQ. Here the CDR3 reads CASSQDLGARQPQHF. The CDR3 DNA follows: TGTGCCAGCAGCCAAGATCTGGGGGCTCGCCAGCCCCAGCATTTT.

The chain links TRBV6-5 to TRBJ2-7; 8 nucleotides agree with TRBD1. J lost 5 bases, V lost 6 bases, and 3 bases had no gene match. Germline V gene sequence: CDR1 MNHEY, CDR2 SVGAGI. This CDR3 comprises 12 residues. The CDR3 loop is CASRETGDEQYF. CDR3 bases: TGTGCCAGCAGAGAGACAGGGGACGAGCAGTACTTC.

The V call is TRBV27, the J call TRBJ2-7; TRBD1 agrees at 8 bases. After removal of 4 bases from V and 0 bases from J, the junction contained 14 bases not matched to a gene. This CDR3 has 18 residues. Germline V gene sequence: CDR1 MNHEY, CDR2 SMNVEV (reference sequence). CDR3 residues: CASSSPPGDRGPSYEQYV. The CDR3 DNA follows: TGTGCCAGCAGTTCCCCCCCGGGAGACAGGGGTCCCTCCTACGAGCAGTACGTC.

The gene calls are TRBV11-2 and TRBJ2-6; D not certain. CDR3 length: 17 amino acids. V was cut by 5 bases and J by 0 bases, with 14 bases left in between. Per the germline V gene, CDR1 is SGHAT and CDR2 is FQNNGV. The CDR3 protein is CASSIEAPSSGANVLTF. The CDR3 coding sequence is TGTGCCAGCAGCATCGAGGCCCCTAGCTCTGGGGCCAACGTCCTGACTTTC.

V gene TRBV7-2 combines with J gene TRBJ1-3; weak D call: TRBD1 (5 bases). V was trimmed by 6 bases and J by 3 bases, leaving 9 bases between them. The CDR3 is 13 amino acids. Germline CDR1 SGHTA, CDR2 FQGNSA. The CDR3 DNA follows: TGTGCCAGCAGTTCAGGGTTTGGAAACACCATATATTTT. This codes for CASSSGFGNTIYF.

The rearrangement uses TRBV7-3 and TRBJ2-3, with 8 bases matching TRBD2. With 1 base clipped from V and 7 bases from J, the junction kept 16 bases outside the gene matches. The CDR3 loop spans 18 amino acids. Per the germline V gene, CDR1 is SGHTA and CDR2 is FQGTGA. CDR3 residues: CASSLKLAGSRSVHTQYF. The CDR3 DNA follows: TGTGCCAGCAGCTTAAAGCTAGCGGGTTCCCGTAGTGTGCATACGCAGTATTTT.

The chain combines TRBV5-5 with TRBJ2-4, with D possibly TRBD1 on 7 matching bases. The CDR3 runs to 14 residues. Germline V lookup: CDR1 SGHKS, CDR2 YYEKEE (reference sequence). Trimming took 2 bases from V and 3 from J, leaving 9 bases between them. CDR3 sequence (DNA): TGTGCCAGCAGCTTCCAGGGGGGCAAAAACATTCAGTACTTC. This codes for CASSFQGGKNIQYF.

V gene TRBV19 combines with J gene TRBJ2-1; D not resolved. V lost 2 bases, J lost 6 bases, and 8 bases lay in between. Germline loops: CDR1 LNHDA, CDR2 SQIVND (reference sequence). The CDR3 runs 13 residues. DNA of the CDR3: TGTGCCAGTAGTATAACCCTTGGCAATGAGCAGTTCTTC. It specifies CASSITLGNEQFF.